The rows below give T cell receptor beta chains drawn from one sample of a study of sequential checkpoint blockade in melanoma. The protocol was immunoSEQ multiplex PCR, while the TCRdb copy is restricted to in-frame clones and leaves out a portion. The table includes 4,500 to 6,000 clones, approximately 40% detected once. The sample here was tumor tissue (inferred from file names), taken from a patient given nivolumab and ipilimumab in sequence. The receptors were sampled from a human donor with melanoma. Both conserved end residues are part of each CDR3. D genes are given only for firm matches. Size values are once, few and many counts, or a class for expanded clones, and some rows have none.

j_gene,abundance,d_gene,v_gene,CDR3aa,CDR3nt
TRBJ2-2,-,-,TRBV18,CASSPRRVEPTGELFF,TGTGCCAGCTCACCACGACGCGTAGAGCCCACCGGGGAGCTGTTTTTT
TRBJ1-2,medium-sized,TRBD1,TRBV5-8,CASSRGDRGVDGYTF,TGTGCCAGCAGCCGCGGGGACAGGGGAGTAGATGGCTACACCTTC
TRBJ1-2,-,-,TRBV30,CAWSAAPNYGYTF,TGTGCCTGGAGTGCCGCCCCTAACTATGGCTACACCTTC
TRBJ1-1,-,TRBD1,TRBV19,CASSMDRGTEAFF,TGTGCCAGTAGCATGGACAGGGGCACTGAAGCTTTCTTT
TRBJ1-5,-,-,TRBV18,CASSPEHLSNQPQHF,TGTGCCAGCTCACCCGAACACCTTAGCAATCAGCCCCAGCATTTT
TRBJ2-5,-,-,TRBV1,CASSQDRMETQYF,TGCGCCAGCAGCCAAGACAGGATGGAGACCCAGTACTTC
TRBJ2-3,-,-,TRBV14,CASSQVRDFPTDTQYF,TGTGCCAGCAGCCAAGTCAGGGACTTTCCCACAGATACGCAGTATTTT
TRBJ1-2,few,-,TRBV19,CASTVGRGGYGYTF,TGTGCCAGTACCGTTGGCAGGGGCGGCTATGGCTACACCTTC
TRBJ1-3,few,-,TRBV14,CASSQDRRAGNTIYF,TGTGCCAGCAGCCAAGATCGTCGGGCGGGAAACACCATATATTTT
TRBJ2-2,-,-,TRBV19,CASSIGLGWRTGELFF,TGTGCCAGTAGTATTGGACTGGGTTGGAGAACCGGGGAGCTGTTTTTT
TRBJ1-1,medium-sized,-,TRBV18,CASSEALNTEAFF,TGTGCCAGCTCAGAGGCGTTGAACACTGAAGCTTTCTTT
TRBJ1-1,-,TRBD1,TRBV11-3,CASSLPAGGLRAEAFF,TGTGCCAGCAGCTTACCCGCAGGGGGCCTTAGGGCTGAAGCTTTCTTT
TRBJ1-5,-,-,TRBV19,CATNRGEGNQPQHF,TGTGCCACCAATCGGGGGGAGGGCAATCAGCCCCAGCATTTT
TRBJ2-1,few,TRBD2,TRBV19,CASTHAGGRMNEQFF,TGTGCCAGTACCCATGCTGGCGGGAGGATGAATGAGCAGTTCTTC
TRBJ2-1,-,-,TRBV6-4,CASTYRGTTYNEQFF,TGTGCCAGCACCTACCGGGGGACGACCTACAATGAGCAGTTCTTC
TRBJ1-1,-,-,TRBV29-1,CSVDDGNTEAFF,TGCAGCGTTGATGATGGGAACACTGAAGCTTTCTTT
TRBJ2-3,few,-,TRBV11-3,CASSSPQGRTDTQYF,TGTGCCAGCAGCTCCCCACAGGGGAGGACAGATACGCAGTATTTT
TRBJ2-5,-,-,TRBV14,CASSQDRGNQYF,TGTGCCAGCAGCCAAGATAGGGGGAACCAGTACTTC
TRBJ1-3,-,-,TRBV15,CATSRTVGGISGNTIYF,TGTGCCACCAGCAGAACGGTGGGGGGTATCTCTGGAAACACCATATATTTT
TRBJ2-1,few,TRBD2,TRBV28,CASSFSGNSYNEQFF,TGTGCCAGCAGTTTTAGCGGGAACTCCTACAATGAGCAGTTCTTC
TRBJ1-3,-,TRBD1,TRBV30,CAWGGQGHTIYF,TGTGCCTGGGGAGGACAGGGACACACCATATATTTT
TRBJ1-5,-,TRBD1,TRBV18,CASSRDRSQPQHF,TGTGCCAGCTCACGGGACAGGAGTCAGCCCCAGCATTTT
TRBJ1-1,-,-,TRBV7-7,CASSLEGGNTEAFF,TGTGCCAGCAGCTTAGAAGGGGGGAACACTGAAGCTTTCTTT
TRBJ1-1,once,TRBD1,TRBV23-1,CASSQDRDGVAFF,TGCGCCAGCAGCCAGGACAGGGACGGGGTAGCTTTCTTT
TRBJ2-3,-,-,TRBV29-1,CSVESDGTDTQYF,TGCAGCGTTGAGTCGGACGGCACAGATACGCAGTATTTT
TRBJ2-7,-,-,TRBV5-1,CASSFGSPTNEQYF,TGCGCCAGCAGCTTTGGCAGTCCTACAAACGAGCAGTACTTC
TRBJ2-5,few,-,TRBV2,CASNRQVQETQYF,TGTGCCAGCAACCGACAGGTCCAAGAGACCCAGTACTTC
TRBJ1-2,few,-,TRBV28,CASSQTGAARGYTF,TGTGCCAGCAGTCAGACCGGAGCCGCGAGGGGCTACACCTTC
TRBJ1-5,medium-sized,-,TRBV6-8,CASSRRTGWDQPQHF,TGTGCCAGCAGTAGAAGAACAGGGTGGGATCAGCCCCAGCATTTT
TRBJ1-5,-,TRBD1,TRBV19,CASSIGTGGFQPQHF,TGTGCCAGTAGTATCGGGACAGGGGGCTTTCAGCCCCAGCATTTT